This paragraph reports one T cell receptor beta chain. The antigen remains unidentified. This sample stems from a study of shared clonotypes between healthy human individuals. General study results and limits: Non-shared clonotypes showed lower generation probabilities than clonotypes common to all four donors. Naive CD4 clonotypes were shared across several donors at roughly 5.3%.

The CDR3 runs 18 residues. The V end was cut by 6 bases, the J end by 1 base, with 25 bases between. The germline V gene encodes CDR1 MNHEY and CDR2 SMNVEV (reference sequence). Original data processing: For the immunoSEQ data, sequences were junction-only without quality scores, so filtering differed. The assay was immunoSEQ multiplex PCR, and TCRdb's table has in-frame clones only and misses some. That table furnishes V, J and clone size, whereas the DNA furnished D and trimming. The table includes 2.3 million or so clones, more than 85% detected once. This clonotype originated in a man in his late teens or twenties in good health. Some clones in this sample may be carry-over from other donors' samples. The sequenced sample was naive CD4+ T cells from PBMCs. The sample's subset: CD45RA+ positively selected. The V gene is TRBV27, the J gene TRBJ2-7; tentatively, D is TRBD2 (5 bases). CDR3 sequence (DNA): TGTGCCAGCAGAAACTCGAGGGAGCTGAGCGCAGATTCCTACGAGCAGTACTTC. Translation: CASRNSRELSADSYEQYF.